The table lists the clone carrying this T cell receptor (beta chain) with a few counts. The data were taken from a study of blood T cell repertoires in COVID-19. Study information: Specimens from acute and convalescent COVID-19 originated in the United States, Italy and Spain.

V gave up 6 bases and J gave up 0 bases, with 9 bases separating them. The germline CDR1 and CDR2 sequences are KGHSH and LQKENI. The CDR3 totals 15 residues. The protocol was immunoSEQ multiplex PCR, while the TCRdb copy is restricted to in-frame clones and leaves out a portion. The data contain approximately 42,000 clones, around 82% of them singletons. The sequenced material came from peripheral blood. The chain couples TRBV18 to TRBJ2-6, with a possible D match to TRBD1 (5 bases). The source of this sequence is a man aged 80 or over with acute or convalescent COVID-19. For the CDR3, the DNA is TGTGCCAGCTCTGCGACAGCCTCTGGGGCCAACGTCCTGACTTTC. Translated: CASSATASGANVLTF. Looking up the rest from reference TRBV18 and TRBJ2-6 gives the full variable domain: NAGVMQNPRHLVRRRGQEARLRCSPMKGHSHVYWYRQLPEEGLKFMVYLQKENIIDESGMPKERFSAEFPKEGPSILRIQQVVRGDSAAYFCASSATASGANVLTFGAGSRLTVL.